This entry concerns a single T cell receptor (beta chain). The data derive from a study of blood T cell repertoires in COVID-19. On the study more broadly: There were acute and convalescent COVID-19 samples, and they came from the United States, Italy and Spain. From T cells, B-cell-depleted T cells, or PBMCs came the material, which was cDNA or gDNA.

Losses at the gene ends were 0 bases for V and 0 bases for J; bases not matched to a gene: 10. The germline CDR1 and CDR2 sequences are SGHDT and YYEEEE. The CDR3 covers 18 residues. Using immunoSEQ multiplex PCR, the repertoire was profiled, and TCRdb retains in-frame clones only, with some absent. The sample holds about 69,000 clones, around nine tenths seen once. The specimen sequenced was peripheral blood. This sequence was found in a woman between 18 and 29 years old with acute or convalescent COVID-19. The chain has TRBV5-6 and TRBJ1-2; 8 positions match TRBD1. CDR3 loop: CASSLARRTGRTNYGYTF. In DNA form, the CDR3 reads TGTGCCAGCAGCTTGGCCAGACGGACAGGGCGGACTAACTATGGCTACACCTTC.